This TCR beta chain was observed in a study of CD8+CD57+ T cells in acquired aplastic anemia. Patients sequenced had flow cytometry evidence of CD8+CD57+ cell expansion. All participating patients were living with severe acquired aplastic anemia. TCR beta VDJ and CDR3 profiles were obtained from a genomic DNA template. Each CDR3 protein gets one entry after TCRdb re-called the reads with MiXCR. The sample carries about 170,000 distinct CDR3 sequences, roughly 48% recorded once. V shed 7 bases, J shed 8 bases, and the junction held 15 bases outside the gene matches. CDR3 length equals 15 residues. In this sample, this clonotype turned up many times.

V usage is TRBV12-3 or TRBV12-4 and J usage is TRBJ1-2; 8 positions agree with TRBD1. Sequenced sample: sorted CD4+, CD8+, or CD8+CD57+ T cells (not recorded which) from PBMCs. This TCR was sampled from a human donor with aplastic anemia. The DNA for the CDR3 is TGTGCCAGCAATTCCCCCGGGACAGGCGTTAAGGGCTACACCTTC. Translating it yields CASNSPGTGVKGYTF.